What follows are 12 T cell receptor beta chains derived from one specimen sequenced in a study of identical twins. Each CDR3 protein is one row after TCRdb ran MiXCR on the 5' RACE reads. The sample shows 500,000 or so distinct CDR3 sequences, 13% to 15% of them seen only once. The same sample was also used in a study of yellow fever vaccine responses in identical twins.

The sample comprised CD4+ T cells sorted from blood. Source of these receptors: a woman in her late teens or twenties in good health.

The chain joins TRBV20-1 to TRBJ1-5; TRBD1 agrees at 9 bases. The CDR3 is 15 amino acids. The germline gives CDR1 DFQATT, CDR2 SNEGSKA (reference sequence). V was clipped by 5 bases and J by 4 bases; unmatched bases: 9. The CDR3 sequence: CSASPGQGFNQPQHF. CDR3 sequence (DNA): TGCAGTGCTTCTCCGGGACAGGGTTTTAATCAGCCCCAGCATTTT.

V and J are TRBV7-9 and TRBJ2-5; 10 bases fit TRBD1. The V and J ends lost 6 bases and 1 base, in that order; junction bases with no gene match: 8. The germline V gene encodes CDR1 SEHNR and CDR2 FQNEAQ (reference sequence). This CDR3 contains 16 residues. The chain's CDR3 is CASRQRDRGTQETQYF. The CDR3 coding sequence is TGTGCCAGCAGGCAGCGGGACAGGGGCACCCAAGAGACCCAGTACTTC.

The chain employs TRBV6-1 and TRBJ2-7; 10 bases agree with TRBD2. The junction had 12 bases not matched to a gene; V was cut back by 6 bases and J by 4 bases. CDR1 is MNHNS, CDR2 SASEGT, per germline. This CDR3 region has 16 residues. CDR3 loop: CASRIAGGPVLYEQYF. DNA for the CDR3: TGTGCCAGCAGAATAGCGGGGGGCCCGGTTTTATACGAGCAGTACTTC.

This clonotype was detected a few times. The J gene is TRBJ2-5, the V gene TRBV4-3; a possible D gene is TRBD2 (6 bases). CDR3 length: 16 amino acids. The germline gives CDR1 LGHNA, CDR2 YSLEER. The V gene lost 0 bases and the J gene lost 4 bases, with 15 bases spanning the gap. The CDR3 loop reads CASSQDVGGGRETQYF. In nucleotides, the CDR3 is TGCGCCAGCAGCCAAGATGTTGGGGGAGGACGAGAGACCCAGTACTTC.

CDR3 amino acids: CASSQGQGGNQPQHF. CDR3 nucleotide sequence: TGTGCCAGCAGCCAGGGACAGGGCGGCAATCAGCCCCAGCATTTT. The rearrangement links TRBV12-3 or TRBV12-4 to TRBJ1-5; the match to TRBD1 covers 9 bases. Germline trimming cut 6 bases from V and 2 bases from J; bases unmatched to any gene: 5. The CDR3 contains 15 residues.

This sequence joins TRBV10-3 and TRBJ2-5, with D possibly matching TRBD1 (6 bases). The CDR3 runs to 13 residues. Trimming took 8 bases from V and 7 from J, leaving 17 bases between them. Germline CDR1 ENHRY, CDR2 SYGVKD. CDR3 bases: TGTGCCATCGCCGTCGACAGGAAGGGGACCCAGTACTTC. The encoded protein is CAIAVDRKGTQYF.

This clonotype has more than one count but fewer than ten. This chain connects TRBV20-1 to TRBJ2-3; D unclear. Deletions cut 5 bases from V and 6 bases from J, with 9 bases between. Per the germline V gene, CDR1 is DFQATT and CDR2 is SNEGSKA (reference sequence). The CDR3 runs 11 residues. In DNA form, the CDR3 reads TGCAGTGCTCCAATGGGGGATACGCAGTATTTT. Translation gives CSAPMGDTQYF.

This sequence joins TRBV30 and TRBJ2-2; tentatively, D is TRBD2 (6 bases). Per germline, CDR1 GTSNPN and CDR2 SVGIG (reference sequence). The CDR3 covers 14 residues. V was cut by 2 bases and J by 6 bases, with 13 bases left in between. The CDR3 loop is CAWSKRLAPGELFF. In nucleotides, the CDR3 is TGTGCCTGGAGTAAAAGGCTAGCGCCCGGGGAGCTGTTTTTT.

The V gene is TRBV6-1, the J gene TRBJ2-1; 10 bases fit TRBD1. Trimming cost V 5 bases and J 6 bases; bases outside gene matches: 10. The CDR3 is made up of 16 amino acids. CDR1 and CDR2 from the germline V gene are MNHNS and SASEGT. CDR3 sequence: CASSPTGGGGSNEQFF. In nucleotides, the CDR3 is TGTGCCAGCAGTCCGACAGGGGGCGGGGGGTCCAATGAGCAGTTCTTC.

The gene calls are TRBV3-1 and TRBJ2-3; 13 positions agree with TRBD2. The ends lost 3 bases at V and 5 bases at J; junction bases unmatched: 11. CDR1 and CDR2 (germline): LGHDT, YNNKEL (reference sequence). This CDR3 is 18 amino acids long. The CDR3 DNA is TGTGCCAGCAGCCAGGGACTAGCGGGGACTGGTCTGATAGATACGCAGTATTTT. It codes for CASSQGLAGTGLIDTQYF.

The rearrangement joins TRBV28 to TRBJ2-7, with 9 bases lining up with TRBD2. The CDR3 is made up of 14 amino acids. V was clipped by 2 bases and J by 5 bases; unmatched bases: 4. CDR1 and CDR2 (germline): MDHEN, SYDVKM. The CDR3 DNA reads as TGTGCCAGCAGTTTACTAGCGGGAATCAACGAGCAGTACTTC. Translation gives CASSLLAGINEQYF.

The CDR3 loop is CATSGTSGSQETQYF. The CDR3 DNA reads as TGTGCCACCAGTGGGACTAGCGGGAGCCAAGAGACCCAGTACTTC. The rearrangement links TRBV24-1 to TRBJ2-5, with 13 bases that match TRBD2. The ends lost 5 bases at V and 1 base at J; junction bases unmatched: 0. Per the germline V gene, CDR1 is KGHDR and CDR2 is SFDVKD. The CDR3 loop spans 15 amino acids.